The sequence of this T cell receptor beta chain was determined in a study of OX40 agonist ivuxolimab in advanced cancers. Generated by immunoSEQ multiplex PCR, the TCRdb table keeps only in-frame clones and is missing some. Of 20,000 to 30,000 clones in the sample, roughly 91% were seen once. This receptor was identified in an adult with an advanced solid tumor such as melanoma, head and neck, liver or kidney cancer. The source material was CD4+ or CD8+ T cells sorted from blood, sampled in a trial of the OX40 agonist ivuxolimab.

This CDR3 reads CASSHLWFGTSVVGELFF. CDR3 coding DNA: TGCGCCAGCAGCCACCTATGGTTTGGGACTAGCGTCGTCGGGGAGCTGTTTTTT. The V call is TRBV4-3, the J call TRBJ2-2, with 10 positions matching TRBD2. The CDR3 runs 18 residues. CDR1 is LGHNA, CDR2 YSLEER, per germline. Unmatched junction bases numbered 14, after V lost 3 bases and J lost 7 bases.